The 26 T cell receptor beta chains presented below share a single source sample, sequenced in a study of control samples from healthy donors and cancer patients. TCRdb's table, derived via immunoSEQ multiplex PCR, lists solely in-frame clones and lacks some. This sample has about 180,000 clones; roughly 89% occur once, and the top ten carry just over 1.4%. Material: blood. The receptors originated from a woman in her forties or fifties in good health.

The chain uses TRBV5-4 and TRBJ2-3; D unresolved. CDR1 SGHNT and CDR2 YYREEE come from the germline V gene (reference sequence). The CDR3 extends over 15 amino acids. V was clipped by 0 bases and J by 0 bases, with 8 bases between them. The CDR3: CASSLAQTSTDTQYF. CDR3 in DNA: TGTGCCAGCAGCTTGGCCCAGACGAGCACAGATACGCAGTATTTT.

This chain connects TRBV2 to TRBJ2-7; unclear D gene. The ends were cut back, 8 bases at V and 3 bases at J, with 8 bases in the middle. The CDR3 extends over 11 amino acids. Germline values: CDR1 SNHLY, CDR2 FYNNEI. CDR3 sequence reads: CASQQVYEQYF. Written as DNA, the CDR3 is TGTGCCAGCCAACAAGTCTACGAGCAGTACTTC.

The chain carries TRBV15 and TRBJ1-1; D gene unclear. The CDR3 spans 14 residues. CDR1 and CDR2 from the germline V gene are LNHNV and YYDKDF (reference sequence). The V end was cut by 3 bases, the J end by 1 base, with 9 bases between. The CDR3 DNA is TGTGCCACCAGCAGCAGTTTTGCGAACACTGAAGCTTTCTTT. This translates into CATSSSFANTEAFF.

This clone turned up a few times. This sequence joins TRBV5-6 and TRBJ2-5; D may be TRBD2 (6 bases). The germline gives CDR1 SGHDT, CDR2 YYEEEE. Trimming cost V 2 bases and J 1 base, with 18 bases left between them. This CDR3 is 17 amino acids long. DNA for the CDR3: TGTGCCAGCAGCTTCACGGAACGGGGGTTGGGCCAAGAGACCCAGTACTTC. Protein product: CASSFTERGLGQETQYF.

The rearrangement uses TRBV5-6 and TRBJ2-7, with 7 bases lining up with TRBD1. This CDR3 contains 16 residues. CDR1 and CDR2 from the germline V gene are SGHDT and YYEEEE. V shed 4 bases and J 0 bases; nucleotides not matched to a gene: 10. This CDR3 is CASSIGAQGFSYEQYF. In DNA, the CDR3 is TGTGCCAGCAGCATTGGGGCACAGGGGTTCTCCTACGAGCAGTACTTC. Supplemented by reference TRBV5-6 and TRBJ2-7, the full variable domain reads DAGVTQSPTHLIKTRGQQVTLRCSPKSGHDTVSWYQQALGQGPQFIFQYYEEEERQRGNFPDRFSGHQFPNYSSELNVNALLLGDSALYLCASSIGAQGFSYEQYFGPGTRLTVT.

This chain connects TRBV19 to TRBJ1-5; TRBD1 aligns across 8 bases. The germline V gene has CDR1 LNHDA and CDR2 SQIVND (reference sequence). CDR3 length equals 16 residues. With 0 bases clipped from V and 1 base from J, the junction kept 2 bases outside the gene matches. The CDR3 DNA reads as TGTGCCAGTAGTATAGACAGGGGGCCCAGCAATCAGCCCCAGCATTTT. It encodes CASSIDRGPSNQPQHF.

The gene calls are TRBV7-3 and TRBJ2-3; D is perhaps TRBD1 or TRBD2 (6 bases each). The germline V gene encodes CDR1 SGHTA and CDR2 FQGTGA. V was trimmed by 1 base and J by 0 bases, leaving 14 bases between them. CDR3 length equals 17 residues. The CDR3 is CASSLMGGAGSTDTQYF. The CDR3 DNA is TGTGCCAGCAGCTTAATGGGGGGCGCGGGTAGCACAGATACGCAGTATTTT.

This chain connects TRBV4-2 to TRBJ2-7; no clear D gene. Germline CDR1 and CDR2: LGHNA and YNFKEQ. Trimming pared 4 bases from V and 0 bases from J, leaving 13 bases between. CDR3 length: 15 amino acids. The CDR3 loop is CASSRGVGPSYEQYF. The DNA of the CDR3 is TGTGCCAGCAGCCGAGGAGTTGGGCCCTCCTACGAGCAGTACTTC.

CDR3 nucleotides: TGTGCCAGCAGCTTATTAGACACTAGTTATATTAAGAATCAGCCCCAGCATTTT. Translation: CASSLLDTSYIKNQPQHF. This chain links TRBV7-9 with TRBJ1-5; no firm D call. Germline V gene data show CDR1 as SEHNR and CDR2 as FQNEAQ (reference sequence). V lost 2 bases, J lost 4 bases, and 21 bases lay in between. The CDR3 is made up of 18 amino acids.

This clone was detected only a few times. The rearrangement joins TRBV6-2 or TRBV6-3 to TRBJ2-3, with D possibly matching TRBD2 (5 bases). The CDR3 contains 15 residues. The V gene's germline CDR1 is MNHEY and CDR2 SVGEGT. V lost 0 bases, J lost 0 bases, and 7 bases lay in between. DNA of the CDR3: TGTGCCAGCAGTTACTCGGAGGCGAGCACAGATACGCAGTATTTT. Its protein product is CASSYSEASTDTQYF.

The J gene is TRBJ2-7, the V gene TRBV3-1 (or the pseudogene TRBV3-2); 9 nucleotides agree with TRBD1. CDR3 length: 15 amino acids. Trimming cost V 3 bases and J 1 base; bases outside gene matches: 4. Germline CDR1 reads LGHDT; CDR2 reads YNNKEL (reference sequence). The CDR3 bases are TGTGCCAGCAGCCAGGTAGACAGGGGGTCCTACGAGCAGTACTTC. Translation gives CASSQVDRGSYEQYF.

This chain connects TRBV6-4 to TRBJ1-4, with D uncertain. Germline CDR1 MRHNA, CDR2 SNTAGT. Trimming pared 1 base from V and 5 bases from J, leaving 14 bases between. The CDR3 is 16 residues long. CDR3 in amino acids: CASSDFQSRKNEKLFF. CDR3 nucleotide sequence: TGTGCCAGCAGTGACTTTCAAAGTAGAAAAAATGAAAAACTGTTTTTT.

The chain employs TRBV30 and TRBJ1-4; D is unresolved. The CDR3 has 15 amino acids. Germline V gene data show CDR1 as GTSNPN and CDR2 as SVGIG (reference sequence). Trimming shortened V by 4 bases and J by 2 bases, and 14 bases separated the two germline ends. The CDR3 DNA reads as TGTGCCTGGACCAAGTCCTTCGGGACTAATGAAAAACTGTTTTTT. This gives the protein CAWTKSFGTNEKLFF.

The rearrangement joins TRBV19 to TRBJ1-6; D uncertain. Per the germline V gene, CDR1 is LNHDA and CDR2 is SQIVND (reference sequence). This CDR3 region has 16 residues. V was pared by 7 bases and J by 2 bases, with 15 bases between. CDR3 loop: CASIKDPAAYNSPLHF. CDR3 in DNA: TGTGCCAGTATCAAGGACCCGGCCGCCTATAATTCACCCCTCCACTTT.

This rearrangement joins TRBV19 to TRBJ1-2; D possibly corresponds to TRBD1 (5 bases). CDR3 length: 15 amino acids. V was pared by 6 bases and J by 8 bases, with 22 bases between. Germline CDR1 reads LNHDA; CDR2 reads SQIVND (reference sequence). CDR3 in DNA: TGTGCCAGTAGCTCAACAGCCGCGGGGCCTTACGGCTACACCTTC. Its translation is CASSSTAAGPYGYTF.

In regard to this clone: This sample also contains other DNA sequences that code for the same CDR3. The chain employs TRBV10-3 and TRBJ1-1; the D gene is possibly TRBD1 (5 bases). The germline V gene has CDR1 ENHRY and CDR2 SYGVKD. The length of the CDR3 is 13 residues. The germline V and J ends were trimmed by 6 bases and 1 base, with 9 bases remaining between them. In nucleotides, the CDR3 is TGTGCCATCAGCGGGGGGGGGAACACTGAAGCTTTCTTT. Its translation is CAISGGGNTEAFF.

The chain employs TRBV7-8 and TRBJ1-5, with TRBD1 as a possible D gene (5 bases). The CDR3 is 14 amino acids. The germline V gene has CDR1 SGHVS and CDR2 FQNEAQ. The V end was cut by 3 bases, the J end by 2 bases, with 8 bases between. DNA of the CDR3: TGTGCCAGCAGCTTTGGGGCGCGCAATCAGCCCCAGCATTTT. This translates into CASSFGARNQPQHF.

V gene TRBV6-6 combines with J gene TRBJ1-4; 7 positions agree with TRBD1. J lost 0 bases, V lost 5 bases, and 9 bases had no gene match. The CDR3 is 17 residues long. CDR1 is MNHNY, CDR2 SVGAGI, per germline (reference sequence). In DNA form, the CDR3 reads TGTGCCAGCAGTCGCCGGCAAGGGGGCACAACTAATGAAAAACTGTTTTTT. Translating it yields CASSRRQGGTTNEKLFF.

Only a few counts were recorded for this clone. The chain combines TRBV19 with TRBJ1-1; 9 positions agree with TRBD1. V shed 7 bases and J 4 bases; nucleotides not matched to a gene: 4. Germline CDR1 LNHDA, CDR2 SQIVND (reference sequence). This CDR3 contains 13 residues. The DNA for the CDR3 is TGTGCCAGTATTACAGGGGGCGGCACTGAAGCTTTCTTT. It specifies CASITGGGTEAFF.

V and J are TRBV7-9 and TRBJ1-6; the match to TRBD1 covers 10 bases. With 5 bases clipped from V and 10 bases from J, the junction kept 5 bases outside the gene matches. Germline assignment: CDR1 SEHNR and CDR2 FQNEAQ (reference sequence). The CDR3 is made up of 14 amino acids. For the CDR3, the DNA is TGTGCCAGCAGCCAGACAGGGGGCCGCTCACCCCTCCACTTT. It codes for CASSQTGGRSPLHF. The full variable domain, its missing parts supplied by reference TRBV7-9 and TRBJ1-6, is DTGVSQNPRHKITKRGQNVTFRCDPISEHNRLYWYRQTLGQGPEFLTYFQNEAQLEKSRLLSDRFSAERPKGSFSTLEIQRTEQGDSAMYLCASSQTGGRSPLHFGNGTRLTVT.

The chain recombines TRBV29-1 with TRBJ2-7; D perhaps matches TRBD2 (7 bases). The ends were cut back, 5 bases at V and 3 bases at J, with 17 bases in the middle. The CDR3 runs to 14 residues. The germline CDR1 and CDR2 sequences are SQVTM and ANQGSEA. DNA for the CDR3: TGCAGCGTTTACCCGGGGGGCTCCCGCTACGAGCAGTACTTC. This codes for CSVYPGGSRYEQYF.

The chain couples TRBV7-9 to TRBJ1-2; weak D call: TRBD1 (6 bases). Germline V gene data show CDR1 as SEHNR and CDR2 as FQNEAQ (reference sequence). This CDR3 has 15 amino acids. The V end was cut by 1 base, the J end by 8 bases, with 17 bases between. The CDR3 nucleotides are TGTGCCAGCAGCTTAGAACTCGGGGGCGCTCGGGGCTACACCTTC. As protein: CASSLELGGARGYTF.

The chain has TRBV28 and TRBJ1-5; D uncertain. CDR1 is MDHEN, CDR2 SYDVKM, per germline. V was trimmed by 5 bases and J by 0 bases, leaving 11 bases between them. The CDR3 has 15 residues. The chain's CDR3 is CASSRVQYSNQPQHF. In nucleotides, the CDR3 is TGTGCCAGCAGTCGGGTACAGTATAGCAATCAGCCCCAGCATTTT.

The chain carries TRBV7-2 and TRBJ2-2; TRBD1 is a possible D gene (5 bases). V was clipped by 2 bases and J by 7 bases, with 17 bases between them. The CDR3 runs to 16 residues. The germline gives CDR1 SGHTA, CDR2 FQGNSA. CDR3 loop: CASSLMAGLISGELFF. The CDR3 DNA follows: TGTGCCAGCAGCTTAATGGCAGGGCTGATCAGCGGGGAGCTGTTTTTT.

The chain recombines TRBV7-8 with TRBJ1-3, with D possibly TRBD1 on 5 matching bases. The CDR3 contains 13 residues. V lost 10 bases to trimming and J lost 2 bases, with 12 bases between them. Germline loops: CDR1 SGHVS, CDR2 FQNEAQ. Here the CDR3 reads CAIREGAGNTIYF. In DNA, the CDR3 is TGTGCCATCAGGGAGGGAGCTGGAAACACCATATATTTT.

Only one count was recorded for this clone. V usage is TRBV9 and J usage is TRBJ2-3, with 10 positions matching TRBD2. With 0 bases clipped from V and 5 bases from J, the junction kept 12 bases outside the gene matches. CDR3 length: 18 amino acids. Per germline, CDR1 SGDLS and CDR2 YYNGEE. CDR3 protein: CASSVDGASGSKGDTQYF. DNA for the CDR3: TGTGCCAGCAGCGTAGACGGCGCTAGCGGGAGTAAAGGAGATACGCAGTATTTT. Drawing the rest from reference TRBV9 and TRBJ2-3, the complete variable domain is DSGVTQTPKHLITATGQRVTLRCSPRSGDLSVYWYQQSLDQGLQFLIQYYNGEERAKGNILERFSAQQFPDLHSELNLSSLELGDSALYFCASSVDGASGSKGDTQYFGPGTRLTVL.